A single sample is the source of the 30 T cell receptor beta chains below, sequenced in a study of cytomegalovirus exposure and HLA in healthy donors. 13 Jbeta primers and 60 Vbeta primers were used for the PCR. Clones were sequenced by immunoSEQ multiplex PCR, and TCRdb holds only the in-frame ones, with some missing. The sample has about 120,000 clones, around four fifths seen once. What was sequenced was PBMCs. The receptors shown here come from a man aged 60 to 75 in good health and CMV-seropositive.

CDR3 region: CASSQTTGEETQYF. The CDR3 nucleotides are TGTGCCAGCTCACAAACGACAGGGGAAGAGACCCAGTACTTC. The chain employs TRBV18 and TRBJ2-5; 8 bases agree with TRBD1. The CDR3 contains 14 residues. Germline values: CDR1 KGHSH, CDR2 LQKENI. Trimming cost V 4 bases and J 3 bases; bases outside gene matches: 4.

The chain joins TRBV28 to TRBJ2-7; no clear D. The V end lost 1 base, the J end lost 7 bases, and 5 bases lay between the germline ends. The germline V gene encodes CDR1 MDHEN and CDR2 SYDVKM. CDR3 length equals 11 residues. CDR3 residues: CASSLYREQYF. For the CDR3, the DNA is TGTGCCAGCAGTTTATACCGGGAGCAGTACTTC.

This clone was detected only once. The rearrangement links TRBV27 to TRBJ2-1, with 8 bases aligning to TRBD2. The CDR3 covers 15 residues. Germline V gene data show CDR1 as MNHEY and CDR2 as SMNVEV (reference sequence). Trimming took 7 bases from V and 8 from J; bases not matched to a gene: 13. CDR3 nucleotide sequence: TGTGCCAGCACCGGGGGGGACGGGAGGGCATATGAGCAGTTCTTC. It encodes CASTGGDGRAYEQFF.

This clone was observed a handful of times. The J gene is TRBJ1-1, the V gene TRBV13; D remains ambiguous. V dropped 6 bases and J dropped 0 bases, with 17 bases sitting between them. This CDR3 has 16 amino acids. Per germline, CDR1 PRHDT and CDR2 FYEKMQ (reference sequence). The CDR3 bases are TGTGCCAGCAGTGAATTTGCGAGGTTTTTGAACACTGAAGCTTTCTTT. Amino acid sequence: CASSEFARFLNTEAFF. Combining the CDR3 with reference TRBV13 and TRBJ1-1 gives the whole variable domain AAGVIQSPRHLIKEKRETATLKCYPIPRHDTVYWYQQGPGQDPQFLISFYEKMQSDKGSIPDRFSAQQFSDYHSELNMSSLELGDSALYFCASSEFARFLNTEAFFGQGTRLTVV.

There are a few counts of this clone. The chain joins TRBV6-5 to TRBJ2-3; the D is unclear. Per germline, CDR1 MNHEY and CDR2 SVGAGI. This CDR3 comprises 11 residues. The ends were cut back, 0 bases at V and 7 bases at J, with 2 bases in the middle. This CDR3 is CASSYSNTQYF. For the CDR3, the DNA is TGTGCCAGCAGTTACTCTAATACGCAGTATTTT.

The chain carries TRBV30 and TRBJ2-5, with TRBD1 matching over 10 bases. The J call may be incorrect, as the DNA end agrees better with TRBJ2-7. This CDR3 contains 15 residues. Per the germline V gene, CDR1 is GTSNPN and CDR2 is SVGIG (reference sequence). The CDR3 spells CAWSRPGTGADEQYF. The CDR3 DNA reads TGTGCCTGGAGTCGTCCCGGGACAGGGGCGGACGAGCAGTACTTC.

The chain employs TRBV11-2 and TRBJ1-1; TRBD1 matches 8 bases. The V gene's germline CDR1 is SGHAT and CDR2 FQNNGV. This CDR3 is 13 amino acids long. Unmatched junction bases numbered 7, after V lost 5 bases and J lost 8 bases. CDR3 region: CASSQSRDREAFF. The CDR3 nucleotides are TGTGCCAGCAGCCAAAGCCGGGACAGGGAAGCTTTCTTT.

V and J are TRBV30 and TRBJ1-2, with 9 bases fitting TRBD1. The CDR3 has 14 residues. Trimming at V came to 4 bases and at J to 2 bases, leaving 5 bases not matched to a gene. Germline V gene lookup returns CDR1 GTSNPN and CDR2 SVGIG (reference sequence). This chain's CDR3 is CAWKNRGRNYGYTF. CDR3 nucleotides: TGTGCCTGGAAGAACAGGGGGCGGAACTATGGCTACACCTTC.

Points on this clone: In the same sample, other DNA sequences code for this CDR3. The genes are TRBV5-1 and TRBJ1-1; D is ambiguous. The germline V gene encodes CDR1 SGHRS and CDR2 YFSETQ. Trimming removed 0 bases at V and 0 bases at J, with 3 bases between. The CDR3 has 13 residues. CDR3 in amino acids: CASSLAVNTEAFF. CDR3 in DNA: TGCGCCAGCAGCTTGGCGGTGAACACTGAAGCTTTCTTT.

This clone was observed a handful of times. V usage is TRBV15 and J usage is TRBJ1-3; tentatively, D is TRBD1 (6 bases). The germline gives CDR1 LNHNV, CDR2 YYDKDF (reference sequence). Trimming shortened V by 1 base and J by 4 bases, and 14 bases separated the two germline ends. The CDR3 contains 16 residues. This chain's CDR3 is CATSRVWDMGGNTIYF. The DNA for the CDR3 is TGTGCCACCAGCAGAGTATGGGACATGGGGGGAAACACCATATATTTT. Full variable domain (rest looked up from reference TRBV15 and TRBJ1-3): DAMVIQNPRYQVTQFGKPVTLSCSQTLNHNVMYWYQQKSSQAPKLLFHYYDKDFNNEADTPDNFQSRRPNTSFCFLDIRSPGLGDTAMYLCATSRVWDMGGNTIYFGEGSWLTVV.

This chain uses TRBV11-2 with TRBJ2-3; TRBD2 matches 12 bases. The germline V gene encodes CDR1 SGHAT and CDR2 FQNNGV. Trimming cost V 4 bases and J 6 bases; bases outside gene matches: 11. The CDR3 is 17 amino acids. CDR3 DNA sequence: TGTGCCAGCAGCTCAACTAGCGGGGGGTTCCTGCAGGATACGCAGTATTTT. It is translated as CASSSTSGGFLQDTQYF.

The rearrangement joins TRBV7-3 to TRBJ1-4, with D perhaps matching TRBD1 (5 bases). Germline V CDR1 and CDR2: SGHTA, FQGTGA. The CDR3 runs to 14 residues. V was shortened by 4 bases and J by 8 bases, with 14 bases between the two germline ends. The DNA of the CDR3 is TGTGCCAGCAGCTCAGGCAGGGCTGGGGAAAAACTGTTTTTT. Translating gives CASSSGRAGEKLFF. The full variable domain, in which reference TRBV7-3 and TRBJ1-4 provide the parts outside the CDR3, is GAGVSQTPSNKVTEKGKYVELRCDPISGHTALYWYRQSLGQGPEFLIYFQGTGAADDSGLPNDRFFAVRPEGSVSTLKIQRTERGDSAVYLCASSSGRAGEKLFFGSGTQLSVL.

The sample holds a few counts of this clone. The CDR3 region is CASSQDQGQGYAQYF. The CDR3 nucleotides are TGTGCCAGCAGCCAAGATCAGGGACAGGGATACGCCCAGTACTTC. The V and J genes are TRBV14 and TRBJ2-5; TRBD1 matches 9 bases. V trimming: 0 bases; J trimming: 9 bases; junction bases outside the gene matches: 8. Per germline, CDR1 SGHDN and CDR2 FVKESK. The CDR3 sequence is 15 residues long.

This clone was counted a single time. J is TRBJ2-7 and V is TRBV7-9; tentatively, D is TRBD1 (5 bases). From germline, CDR1 is SEHNR and CDR2 FQNEAQ (reference sequence). The CDR3 has 15 residues. The germline V and J ends were trimmed by 0 bases and 1 base, with 10 bases remaining between them. CDR3 sequence: CASSLAVGLSYEQYF. For the CDR3, the DNA is TGTGCCAGCAGCTTAGCCGTGGGGCTTTCCTACGAGCAGTACTTC.

The V gene is TRBV6-6, the J gene TRBJ1-4; D remains unclear. This CDR3 has 16 residues. Trimming took off 2 bases at V and 8 bases at J, with 18 bases between the two ends. Germline V gives CDR1 MNHNY, CDR2 SVGAGI (reference sequence). CDR3 loop: CASSYGVFITGEKLFF. DNA for the CDR3: TGTGCCAGCAGTTACGGCGTGTTTATAACGGGAGAAAAACTGTTTTTT.

The V call is TRBV5-4, the J call TRBJ2-2; TRBD2 aligns across 8 bases. This CDR3 region has 15 residues. The trim removed 2 bases at V and 2 bases at J, leaving 2 bases unmatched. Looked up from germline, CDR1 is SGHNT and CDR2 is YYREEE (reference sequence). CDR3 in DNA: TGTGCCAGCAGCTTAGCGGGGGTTAACACCGGGGAGCTGTTTTTT. It specifies CASSLAGVNTGELFF.

The rearrangement joins TRBV5-8 to TRBJ1-2, with 7 bases matching TRBD1. The CDR3 spans 13 residues. V lost 4 bases and J lost 8; bases outside the gene matches: 8. Germline V gene lookup returns CDR1 SGHTS and CDR2 YDEGEE. Written as DNA, the CDR3 is TGTGCCAGCAGCGCTGGACAGGCGCGGGGCTACACCTTC. Its translation: CASSAGQARGYTF.

The chain links TRBV29-1 to TRBJ1-2, with D tentatively TRBD1 (6 bases). The germline V gene has CDR1 SQVTM and CDR2 ANQGSEA. The CDR3 runs 12 residues. Trimming took off 8 bases at V and 5 bases at J, with 15 bases between the two ends. The CDR3 DNA reads TGCAGCCTCTGGAGGCAGGGGTATGGCTACACCTTC. As protein: CSLWRQGYGYTF.

The rearrangement uses TRBV5-1 and TRBJ2-7; a weak D match, TRBD1 (6 bases). The V gene's germline CDR1 is SGHRS and CDR2 YFSETQ. The CDR3 spans 14 residues. V lost 4 bases to trimming and J lost 4 bases, with 15 bases between them. CDR3 region: CASSIQGDKYEQYF. The CDR3 DNA reads as TGCGCCAGCAGCATACAGGGAGATAAGTACGAGCAGTACTTC.

The gene calls are TRBV27 and TRBJ2-1; 8 nucleotides align to TRBD2. With 6 bases clipped from V and 2 bases from J, the junction kept 6 bases outside the gene matches. This CDR3 spans 15 amino acids. The germline V gene encodes CDR1 MNHEY and CDR2 SMNVEV (reference sequence). Here the CDR3 reads CASRDSGGPYNEQFF. In DNA form, the CDR3 reads TGTGCCAGCAGAGACAGCGGGGGACCCTACAATGAGCAGTTCTTC.

This chain joins TRBV6-6 and TRBJ1-1; D may be TRBD1 (6 bases). Germline V gene lookup returns CDR1 MNHNY and CDR2 SVGAGI (reference sequence). The CDR3 covers 15 residues. Trimming left V 6 bases short and J 5 bases short, with 19 bases between. The CDR3 spells CASSNSRGLGTEAFF. Here the CDR3 DNA reads TGTGCCAGCAGCAACTCAAGGGGGTTGGGTACTGAAGCTTTCTTT.

About this clone: No DNA is shown, since the ends of the CDR3 on it are uncertain; the CDR3 is the one TCRdb lists. The genes are TRBV10-3 and TRBJ2-7; the tabulated D call, TRBD1, remains unverified against the DNA. The CDR3 contains 14 residues when both ends are counted. Per germline, CDR1 ENHRY and CDR2 SYGVKD. This CDR3 is CAIRVGTGAYEQYF.

This clone occurred a few times. This likely came from a read error, as a far larger clone is one base away. The chain carries TRBV5-5 and TRBJ2-2, with 7 positions matching TRBD2. This CDR3 has 16 amino acids. The V segment lost 4 bases and the J segment 5 bases; nucleotides outside the gene matches: 11. Germline V gene data show CDR1 as SGHKS and CDR2 as YYEKEE (reference sequence). Here the CDR3 reads CASSGVGTSETGELFF. The CDR3 DNA sequence: TGTGCCAGCAGCGGTGTAGGAACTAGCGAAACCGGGGAGCTGTTTTTT. Filled out from reference TRBV5-5 and TRBJ2-2, the complete variable domain reads DAGVTQSPTHLIKTRGQQVTLRCSPISGHKSVSWYQQVLGQGPQFIFQYYEKEERGRGNFPDRFSARQFPNYSSELNVNALLLGDSALYLCASSGVGTSETGELFFGEGSRLTVL.

The chain joins TRBV30 to TRBJ2-7, with D maybe TRBD1 (6 bases). The germline gives CDR1 GTSNPN, CDR2 SVGIG (reference sequence). V was cut by 4 bases and J by 5 bases, with 9 bases left in between. This CDR3 has 11 amino acids. The CDR3 DNA follows: TGTGCCTGGACCAACAGGGACGAGCAGTACTTC. This encodes CAWTNRDEQYF.

The J gene is TRBJ1-4, the V gene TRBV2; D call uncertain. Trimming removed 5 bases at V and 0 bases at J, with 10 bases between. Germline-derived CDR1 and CDR2 are SNHLY and FYNNEI. CDR3 length: 15 residues. CDR3 nucleotides: TGTGCCAGCAGTCGGACGGGAGCAACTAATGAAAAACTGTTTTTT. Its translation: CASSRTGATNEKLFF.

CDR3 nucleotide sequence: TGCGCCAGCAGCTTGGATCCAGCGGGGGAACGCGAGCAGTACTTC. It translates to CASSLDPAGEREQYF. This sequence joins TRBV5-1 and TRBJ2-7, with 8 bases lining up with TRBD2. CDR3 size: 15 residues. In germline, CDR1 is SGHRS, CDR2 YFSETQ. V lost 0 bases and J lost 6; bases outside the gene matches: 8.

This chain links TRBV28 with TRBJ1-6, with 7 nucleotides matching TRBD1. This CDR3 region has 12 residues. The ends lost 8 bases at V and 9 bases at J; junction bases unmatched: 4. Germline CDR1 MDHEN, CDR2 SYDVKM. The CDR3 nucleotides are TGTGCCAGCGGACAGGTTGGTTCACCCCTCCACTTT. It is translated as CASGQVGSPLHF.

Of note for this clone: Other nucleotide sequences in the sample specify the same CDR3. This chain uses TRBV5-5 with TRBJ2-2; D is unresolved. Looked up from germline, CDR1 is SGHKS and CDR2 is YYEKEE (reference sequence). The CDR3 covers 13 residues. The V end lost 0 bases, the J end lost 6 bases, and 6 bases lay between the germline ends. Here the CDR3 reads CASSLAGPGELFF. The DNA of the CDR3 is TGTGCCAGCAGCTTGGCAGGTCCCGGGGAGCTGTTTTTT.

The chain couples TRBV6-6 to TRBJ2-7; 7 bases are a match to TRBD2. The CDR3 has 15 residues. Per the germline V gene, CDR1 is MNHNY and CDR2 is SVGAGI (reference sequence). V shed 5 bases and J 5 bases; nucleotides not matched to a gene: 12. The CDR3 bases are TGTGCCAGCAGTCCCGCTCGCGGGAGATCCCACGAGCAGTACTTC. Translation: CASSPARGRSHEQYF.

The chain recombines TRBV30 with TRBJ1-2; 7 bases map to TRBD1. After removal of 4 bases from V and 4 bases from J, the junction contained 3 bases not matched to a gene. Per the germline V gene, CDR1 is GTSNPN and CDR2 is SVGIG (reference sequence). The CDR3 has 12 residues. CDR3 nucleotide sequence: TGTGCCTGGACCAAGGGGGCCTATGGCTACACCTTC. Protein product: CAWTKGAYGYTF.